The entry that follows covers one TCR beta chain sequence. Its specific antigen is unknown. Nothing much larger sits one base from this clone, and base qualities are not available. This specimen comes from a study of shared clonotypes between healthy human individuals (dated by TCRdb to the early 2020s). Regarding the complete study: The cohort comprised a couple of women and a few men aged 18 to 49 years. For each donor, three plates each were used for CD4 naive and CD4 memory, two plates were used for CD8 naive, and one plate was used for CD8 memory. To estimate repertoire size and how much clonotype sharing occurs between individuals, the study deeply sequenced the blood TCR repertoires of five healthy adults. Libraries were prepared and TCR repertoires were sequenced by different laboratories using diverse techniques, in order to increase sequencing depth and limit assay-specific biases. Leukapheresis yielded between about 0.8 and 9.5 billion PBMCs per donor. The paper as a whole reports these results and caveats: Rarefaction of sorted-subset datasets indicated incomplete sequencing despite the large sequencing depth. The genetic and exposure-history diversity represented was limited by the small number of donors. Compared with non-shared clonotypes, the clonotypes found in all four sorted-subset donors had higher generation probabilities. Estimated clonotype richness was generally larger for naive than for memory subsets. When a handful of donors were compared, the shared fraction of clonotypes was 5% to 6.5% for naive CD4, over 3% for naive CD8, roughly 2.5% for memory CD4, and less than 0.5% for memory CD8. Sampling was restricted to blood, and TCR repertoires in tissue are likely to differ from TCR repertoires in blood. Based on pairwise subsampling, the degree of clonotype sharing among donors was expected to be affected by sequencing depth.

Using the deep immunoSEQ assay, TCR CDR3 regions were amplified from genomic DNA by multiplex PCR. For each cell subset, the extracted genomic DNA was distributed evenly across all wells of several immunoSEQ 96-well plates, and each plate served as one replicate. For sorted subsets, around 200 ng genomic DNA, equal to 30,000 to 35,000 T cell genomes, was loaded into each replicate PCR. Purified libraries were measured with a Qubit 3.0 fluorometer, size-checked on a Bioanalyzer 2100, and measured again with the KAPA Library Quantification kit. Each immunoSEQ 96-well plate was sequenced on its own single-read 150-cycle Illumina NextSeq 550 flow cell. The authors' analysis ran thus. Because the immunoSEQ output held only junctional sequences and lacked quality scores, the filtering could not match the filtering applied to full-length reads. Sequences were annotated with PyIR, a Python wrapper for IgBLAST v1.9, using IMGT germline references to assign V/J genes and CDR3. Reads were filtered out if the reads had weak V/J assignments (E-value above 1e-6), no CDR3, stop codons, out-of-frame junctions, or ambiguous translated residues. V3J clonotypes were defined as sequences sharing the same inferred V gene, J gene, and CDR3 amino acid sequence. To compute the percentage overlap between repertoires, the number of shared unique clonotypes was divided by the size of the smaller repertoire. Richness of each repertoire was evaluated using RTK rarefaction, the Chao1 estimator, and Recon v2.1 estimates of unobserved clonotypes. Generation probabilities were computed with OLGA for all TCRbeta clonotypes obtained by the gDNA method from several donors. TCRdb limited this immuneACCESS table to in-frame rearrangements with V and J called. A share of clones is missing; checked studies link under half to unresolved V genes, and the rest is unexplained. The V and J calls and the clone size are those of that table, but D and trimming were determined from the DNA. This sample gives some 2,500,000 clones in total; 93% of them show up just once. The top ten constitute around 0.37% of the sample.

The CDR3 has 13 amino acids, counting the end cysteine and phenylalanine. Only the CDR3 region is kept as DNA, spanning 39 bases read in frame from base 1. CDR1 MNHEY and CDR2 SVGAGI were looked up in the germline V gene. Trimming removed 5 bases from V and 8 bases from J, leaving 10 bases between the germline ends. The donors were healthy, HIV-negative adults with no recently reported acute infections or vaccinations. All donors were Caucasian adults living in Nashville, Tennessee, USA. CD4+ T cells were enriched by magnetic negative selection, after which naive cells were positively selected on CD45RA and the negative fraction was taken as the memory subset. Blood was collected by leukapheresis, and PBMCs were isolated by Ficoll-Histopaque density gradient centrifugation and then cryopreserved in liquid nitrogen vapor phase. Analytical flow cytometry was used to check the purity and quantity of each magnetically sorted T cell population. Genomic DNA was isolated from each sorted fraction and quantified by UV absorbance on a Nanodrop 2000c.

The V and J segments used are TRBV6-5 and TRBJ1-6; confidence is insufficient to name the D gene. Sample: naive CD4+ T cells from PBMCs. In light of the paper, this sample's cell subset or site label describes: CD45RA+ positively selected. This receptor was obtained from a young man in good health. Some clones in this sample may be carry-over from other donors' samples. The nucleotide sequence reads as follows: TGTGCCAGCAGTACCTCTTCGGATTCACCCCTCCACTTT. The encoded protein is CASSTSSDSPLHF.